The T cell receptor (beta chain) described here comes from a study of CD4 T cells in relation to SARS-CoV-2 and coronaviruses. About the research overall: TCR beta CDR3s were sequenced after roughly eleven-day antigen culture of PBMCs.

Germline loops: CDR1 SGHTA, CDR2 FQGTGA. V was pared by 2 bases and J by 7 bases, with 11 bases between. The CDR3 length is 13 residues. TCRdb's table, derived via immunoSEQ multiplex PCR, lists solely in-frame clones and lacks some. The table lists fewer than 25,000 clones, less than 70% of them singletons, with 15% to 20% in the top ten. The study, taken as a whole, reports: No donor gave both pre-pandemic and post-infection samples.

This clone appeared a few times. Its antigen is as yet unknown. CD4+ T cells from unexposed donors were obtained before the COVID-19 pandemic (2011-2018). Isolation of CD4+ T cells took place after around eleven days in culture. As cell numbers allowed, unexposed-donor CD4+ T cells faced SARS-CoV-2 S/N and four cold-coronavirus spikes. Around 2 million PBMCs per well were cultured with around 10 IU/ml IL-2. The chain is built from TRBV7-3 and TRBJ1-2; TRBD1 is a possible D gene (6 bases). This TCR was recovered from a human donor in good health. Input material: CD4+ T cells from PBMCs, cultured in vitro. CDR3 in DNA: TGTGCCAGCAGCTTATGGGGGGGCCGTGGCTACACCTTC. As protein: CASSLWGGRGYTF.